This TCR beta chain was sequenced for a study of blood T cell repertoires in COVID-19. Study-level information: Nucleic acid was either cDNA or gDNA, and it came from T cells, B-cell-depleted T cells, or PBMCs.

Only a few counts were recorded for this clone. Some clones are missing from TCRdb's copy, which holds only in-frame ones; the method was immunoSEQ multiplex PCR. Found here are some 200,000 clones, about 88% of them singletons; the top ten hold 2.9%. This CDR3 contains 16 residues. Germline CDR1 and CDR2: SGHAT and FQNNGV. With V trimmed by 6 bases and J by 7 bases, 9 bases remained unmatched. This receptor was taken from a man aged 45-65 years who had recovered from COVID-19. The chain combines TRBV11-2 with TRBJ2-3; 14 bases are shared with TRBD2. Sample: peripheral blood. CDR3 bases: TGTGCCAGCAGGGAGGCGACTAGCGGGAGGGCAAATACGCAGTATTTT. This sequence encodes CASREATSGRANTQYF.